This T cell receptor beta chain was profiled in a study of T cells expressing NK-cell markers. As for the study in general: Sequenced donors, eight in total, included seven who were HCMV-seropositive and one who was seronegative. Findings of the study overall: As a fraction of CD8+ T cells, dominant NKG2C+ clonotypes reached about 1.0-8% in roughly 6 donors. HCMV specificity of the expanded NKG2C+ T cell clones was not established.

A note on this clonotype: Its specificity is not known.

The TCR beta cDNA came from 5'RACE template switching with UMIs. TCRdb reprocessed the 5' RACE reads and stores each CDR3 protein as one record, lacking DNA. Listed are a few hundred thousand distinct CDR3 sequences; 4% to 6.5% falls within the top ten. Germline loops: CDR1 KGHSH, CDR2 LQKENI. The CDR3 consists of 13 residues. This receptor was taken from a man aged 18-70 years in good health. The sample consisted of blood T cells: a sorted CD56 or NKG2C T cell subset, CD4+ or CD8+ T cells, or bulk PBMC T cells (not recorded which). The V and J genes are TRBV18 and TRBJ2-7. The CDR3 region is CASSPADGYEQYF.